This T cell receptor (beta chain) was retrieved from a study of blood T cells in healthy people across ages (dated by TCRdb to between 2015 and 2016). Regarding the study in general: In model experiments, roughly one uniquely barcoded TCR beta cDNA molecule per two T cells was captured by template switching. Age-related changes in TCR beta repertoire diversity were measured in the study by deep sequencing normalized with unique cDNA molecular identifiers. Donors were grouped into four age groups: young (average approximately 16 years), middle-aged (about 38), aged (around 62) and long-lived (over 80). Donors of different ages were randomly distributed across sequencing lanes to avoid experimental bias. Using the same blood draw, the study looked at two additional independent replicas of 1 million unique cDNA reads for two donors, one aged 18 to 30 and the other aged 80 or older. Overall results and qualifications from the work: The CMV infection status of donors was not known, potentially confounding age-related changes in expanded clonotypes. Observed TCR beta diversity per million T cells fell roughly linearly with age, and a significant reduction was already apparent by age about 38. Total diversity estimates from one million sequenced T cells were considered lower bounds and underestimates. Compared with the aged group, the long-lived group had more naive CD4+ T cells, fewer expanded clones and increased TCR diversity, a pattern suggesting age selection. Bulk unsorted PBMC profiling prevented conclusive comparison of naive and antigen-experienced compartments. Observed TCR beta diversity correlated strongly with the percentage of naive T cells measured by flow cytometry.

From V the trimming removes 9 bases and from J it removes 4 bases, while the gene matches leave 10 bases of the junction unaccounted for. From the cysteine up to the phenylalanine, the CDR3 has a length of 14 residues. The kept DNA is CDR3 alone, 42 bases in frame from the first base. The germline V gene (reference sequence) sets CDR1 to LNHNV and CDR2 to YYDKDF. The approximately 41 donors, aged about 6 to 95 years, were systemically healthy Caucasian individuals from Russia. Approximately 9.3 milliliters of peripheral blood were collected from each donor into EDTA-treated Vacutainer tubes. Ficoll-Paque density-gradient centrifugation was used to isolate PBMCs, with at least 7 million obtained per sample. Total RNA, at least 6 micrograms per sample, was extracted from PBMCs with Trizol reagent. For every donor, flow cytometry on a PBMC aliquot measured the percentage of naive CD45RAhigh/CD27high T cells.

With respect to this clonotype: The antigen it recognizes is unknown. The input lacks base qualities; no much larger clone sits a single base away.

Library method: 5' RACE. TCRdb records Illumina HiSeq 2500 as the sequencer. A second PCR of about 7 to 12 cycles was run with a J-beta primer mix and a sample-barcoded 5' primer. A template-switch 5' adaptor carrying 12 random nucleotides introduced a unique molecular identifier onto each TCR beta cDNA molecule. At least 2.5 million CDR3-containing paired-end reads were obtained from each sample. All of the RNA was converted into first-strand cDNA using the Mint cDNA synthesis kit, with a TRBC-specific oligonucleotide serving as the primer. Following uracil-DNA glycosylase treatment, a first 18-cycle PCR with universal primers M1SS and BC2_uni_R was performed on all cDNA. In the authors' own workflow: For normalization, 1 million high-quality reads, each with a distinct molecular identifier, were randomly selected from each sample. Reads with shared molecular identifiers were discarded instead of being binned into consensus sequences. CDR3 identification, clonotype clustering and error correction used MiTCR with a Q25 quality threshold and the strictest error-elimination algorithm. A nonparametric unseen species model with Euler transformation was used to estimate a lower bound on total TCR beta diversity. Starting from the raw public reads, TCRdb applied fastp trimming at Q25, assembled clones with MiXCR and retained in-frame beta chains. Under each unique CDR3 protein, matching rows form one entry showing the most common genes and DNA. The V and J calls were not made by the authors but by TCRdb's processing. The sample includes about 940,000 distinct CDR3 sequences, with about 44% observed a single time. 13% of the sample belongs to the ten largest clones.

The chain uses TRBV15 and TRBJ1-2, with TRBD1 matching 8 junction bases. The sequenced sample consisted of blood. The sequence was obtained from a man in his thirties or forties in good health. The CDR3 protein is CATTSTGAGYGYTF. In nucleotides, the sequence is TGTGCCACAACCTCGACAGGGGCGGGCTATGGCTACACCTTC.